The 22 T cell receptor beta chains presented below share a single source sample, sequenced in a study of shared clonotypes between healthy human individuals. Sequencing used immunoSEQ multiplex PCR; TCRdb keeps in-frame clones, though not all of them. The data contain some 2.3 million clones, approximately 93% of them seen just once; the ten biggest clones take up about 0.41%. The sample comprised naive CD4+ T cells from PBMCs. As for subset: CD45RA+ positively selected. Receptors were obtained from a man between 18 and 35 years old in good health. Some clones in this sample may be carry-over from other donors' samples.

In the case of this clone: This sample also contains other DNA sequences that code for the same CDR3. V usage is TRBV18 and J usage is TRBJ2-7; 10 bases align to TRBD1. The germline CDR1 and CDR2 sequences are KGHSH and LQKENI. This CDR3 is 14 amino acids long. V lost 3 bases to trimming and J lost 6 bases; unmatched junction nucleotides: 5. The CDR3 DNA reads TGTGCCAGCTCACCGGGACAGGGGTTGGGCGAGCAGTACTTC. Its translation is CASSPGQGLGEQYF.

V usage is TRBV7-9 and J usage is TRBJ2-7; 11 bases agree with TRBD2. The V and J ends lost 5 bases and 3 bases, in that order; junction bases with no gene match: 6. This CDR3 is 15 amino acids long. The germline V gene encodes CDR1 SEHNR and CDR2 FQNEAQ (reference sequence). The CDR3 nucleotides read TGTGCCAGCAGCCCCGGAACTAGCGGGGGCTACGAGCAGTACTTC. Encoded protein: CASSPGTSGGYEQYF.

The chain couples TRBV6-6 to TRBJ2-1; TRBD2 aligns across 7 bases. The V and J ends lost 0 bases and 15 bases, in that order; junction bases with no gene match: 5. CDR1 and CDR2 from the germline V gene are MNHNY and SVGAGI (reference sequence). This CDR3 is built from 12 residues. CDR3 DNA: TGTGCCAGCAGTTACTCGGGGGGGAGCCCGTTCTTC. It encodes CASSYSGGSPFF.

This clone was picked up one time. The chain combines TRBV7-2 with TRBJ2-1; TRBD2 might be the D (7 bases). This CDR3 has 16 residues. Germline V gene sequence: CDR1 SGHTA, CDR2 FQGNSA. The V end lost 1 base, the J end lost 8 bases, and 18 bases lay between the germline ends. CDR3 sequence: CASSLEAGAPRDEQFF. CDR3 DNA: TGTGCCAGCAGCTTAGAGGCGGGGGCCCCCCGGGATGAGCAGTTCTTC. Variable domain in full (rest from reference TRBV7-2 and TRBJ2-1): GAGVSQSPSNKVTEKGKDVELRCDPISGHTALYWYRQSLGQGLEFLIYFQGNSAPDKSGLPSDRFSAERTGGSVSTLTIQRTQQEDSAVYLCASSLEAGAPRDEQFFGPGTRLTVL.

The V call is TRBV6-6, the J call TRBJ2-1; D is ambiguous. Trimming stripped 6 bases from V and 7 bases from J, with 13 bases between. This CDR3 has 13 residues. From germline, CDR1 is MNHNY and CDR2 SVGAGI (reference sequence). CDR3 sequence: CASRVGPLNEQFF. CDR3 nucleotides: TGTGCCAGCAGGGTAGGCCCACTTAATGAGCAGTTCTTC.

The J gene is TRBJ1-5, the V gene TRBV28, with D hard to call. The CDR3 runs to 13 residues. In germline, CDR1 is MDHEN, CDR2 SYDVKM. The ends were cut back, 4 bases at V and 6 bases at J, with 10 bases in the middle. The CDR3 DNA reads as TGTGCCAGCAGTTCCCCAGCAAGTCAGCCCCAGCATTTT. Translating gives CASSSPASQPQHF.

The V and J genes are TRBV5-6 and TRBJ1-5; tentative D call: TRBD1 (5 bases). The V end lost 0 bases, the J end lost 2 bases, and 9 bases lay between the germline ends. CDR3 length equals 15 residues. Germline values: CDR1 SGHDT, CDR2 YYEEEE. The CDR3 DNA is TGTGCCAGCAGCTTGGGGATGGGGGGCAATCAGCCCCAGCATTTT. This translates into CASSLGMGGNQPQHF.

The chain has TRBV5-1 and TRBJ2-2, with TRBD2 identical over 13 bases. This CDR3 has 17 amino acids. V dropped 4 bases and J dropped 4; count of bases not matched to a gene: 7. The germline V gene has CDR1 SGHRS and CDR2 YFSETQ. The CDR3 bases are TGCGCCAGCAGCATACGGACTAGCGGGAGTAGCACCGGGGAGCTGTTTTTT. Translated, it gives CASSIRTSGSSTGELFF.

CDR3 in DNA: TGTGCCAGCACCGGGACTAGAGAATCATCCTACGAGCAGTACTTC. It yields the protein CASTGTRESSYEQYF. The chain joins TRBV28 to TRBJ2-7; TRBD2 matches at 8 bases. The V gene's germline CDR1 is MDHEN and CDR2 SYDVKM. The V and J ends lost 7 bases and 1 base, in that order; junction bases with no gene match: 9. This CDR3 region has 15 residues. Using reference TRBV28 and TRBJ2-7 for the parts outside the CDR3, the full variable domain is DVKVTQSSRYLVKRTGEKVFLECVQDMDHENMFWYRQDPGLGLRLIYFSYDVKMKEKGDIPEGYSVSREKKERFSLILESASTNQTSMYLCASTGTRESSYEQYFGPGTRLTVT.

The gene calls are TRBV7-9 and TRBJ1-2; perhaps TRBD1 as D (5 bases). With 5 bases removed from V and 1 base from J, the gap between germline ends came to 17 bases. The length of the CDR3 is 16 residues. CDR1 is SEHNR, CDR2 FQNEAQ, per germline (reference sequence). DNA of the CDR3: TGTGCCAGCAGCCGACTCCGGGACCTTATTAACTATGGCTACACCTTC. Its protein product is CASSRLRDLINYGYTF.

This chain joins TRBV28 and TRBJ2-4; no firm D call. Germline CDR1 is MDHEN and CDR2 is SYDVKM. Trimming took off 5 bases at V and 8 bases at J, with 19 bases between the two ends. CDR3 length: 15 residues. CDR3 DNA: TGTGCCAGCAGTCCCCCCCGAGGTGAGCCGTACATTCAGTACTTC. Residues: CASSPPRGEPYIQYF.

In DNA, the CDR3 is TGTGCCAGCAGTTTATCAGAGGGAGTCAATGGCTACACCTTC. It encodes CASSLSEGVNGYTF. This rearrangement joins TRBV27 to TRBJ1-2; D call uncertain. Trimming removed 0 bases at V and 6 bases at J, with 11 bases between. Germline V gives CDR1 MNHEY, CDR2 SMNVEV (reference sequence). This CDR3 contains 14 residues.

The sample holds one count of this clone. The chain couples TRBV25-1 to TRBJ2-3; possible D gene TRBD1, 6 bases. CDR3 size: 15 residues. Trimming took 6 bases from V and 4 from J, leaving 17 bases between them. CDR1 and CDR2 from the germline V gene are MGHDK and SYGVNS. CDR3 in DNA: TGTGCCAGCAGAAAAACCGGGACATGGTCAGATACGCAGTATTTT. As protein: CASRKTGTWSDTQYF.

The chain couples TRBV6-5 to TRBJ2-1, with D possibly TRBD2 on 6 matching bases. V dropped 4 bases and J dropped 0 bases, with 7 bases sitting between them. This CDR3 region has 14 residues. The germline V gene has CDR1 MNHEY and CDR2 SVGAGI. CDR3 region: CASSSGSSYNEQFF. The CDR3 DNA reads TGTGCCAGCAGTTCCGGGAGCTCCTACAATGAGCAGTTCTTC.

The genes are TRBV2 and TRBJ1-3; the D is unclear. The CDR3 is 13 amino acids. The germline V gene encodes CDR1 SNHLY and CDR2 FYNNEI. V was clipped by 6 bases and J by 1 base, with 7 bases between them. Here the CDR3 DNA reads TGTGCCAGCAGCGTGTTATCTGGAAACACCATATATTTT. Its translation is CASSVLSGNTIYF.

The CDR3 here is CASSAASRVYNSPLHF. The CDR3, as DNA: TGTGCCAGCAGTGCAGCCTCCAGAGTCTATAATTCACCCCTCCACTTT. V and J are TRBV27 and TRBJ1-6; D is undetermined. V shed 5 bases and J shed 3 bases, with 14 bases lying between them. The length of the CDR3 is 16 residues. From germline, CDR1 is MNHEY and CDR2 SMNVEV (reference sequence).

The rearrangement links TRBV5-1 to TRBJ2-1, with TRBD1 identical over 11 bases. J lost 12 bases, V lost 3 bases, and 11 bases had no gene match. The CDR3 contains 15 residues. Germline lookup yields CDR1 SGHRS and CDR2 YFSETQ. The CDR3 protein is CASSSLPGQGGWQFF. CDR3 nucleotide sequence: TGCGCCAGCAGCTCACTCCCGGGACAGGGGGGTTGGCAGTTCTTC.

The V and J genes are TRBV18 and TRBJ1-4, with unresolved D. Trimming shortened V by 10 bases and J by 5 bases, and 14 bases separated the two germline ends. Germline V gene lookup returns CDR1 KGHSH and CDR2 LQKENI. The CDR3 spans 13 residues. The CDR3 sequence: CATSSALNEKLFF. The DNA for the CDR3 is TGTGCCACCTCGTCAGCCTTAAATGAAAAACTGTTTTTT.

The rearrangement links TRBV5-4 to TRBJ1-2; possibly TRBD1 for D (6 bases). CDR1 SGHNT and CDR2 YYREEE come from the germline V gene (reference sequence). This CDR3 region has 14 residues. V was pared by 2 bases and J by 3 bases, with 11 bases between. CDR3 sequence reads: CASSFPGADYGYTF. DNA for the CDR3: TGTGCCAGCAGCTTCCCGGGGGCGGACTATGGCTACACCTTC.

V usage is TRBV27 and J usage is TRBJ2-5; the D gene is possibly TRBD1 (6 bases). Germline CDR1 MNHEY, CDR2 SMNVEV (reference sequence). Trimming pared 5 bases from V and 0 bases from J, leaving 10 bases between. There are 14 residues in the CDR3. The CDR3 reads CASSHRDNQETQYF. For the CDR3, the DNA is TGTGCCAGCAGTCACCGGGACAACCAAGAGACCCAGTACTTC.

The CDR3 region has the DNA TGTGCCAGTAGTATATCGACAGGGGTTACAGATACGCAGTATTTT. It translates to CASSISTGVTDTQYF. The gene calls are TRBV19 and TRBJ2-3, with 8 bases matching TRBD1. The CDR3 contains 15 residues. Looked up from germline, CDR1 is LNHDA and CDR2 is SQIVND (reference sequence). V gave up 2 bases and J gave up 3 bases; unmatched junction bases: 4.

CDR3 in amino acids: CASSPSQVSADTQYF. The DNA for the CDR3 is TGTGCCAGCAGTCCCTCACAGGTATCGGCAGATACGCAGTATTTT. This sequence joins TRBV28 and TRBJ2-3, with D possibly matching TRBD1 (5 bases). Germline V lookup: CDR1 MDHEN, CDR2 SYDVKM. The CDR3 consists of 15 residues. The V and J ends lost 5 bases and 4 bases respectively, with 16 bases between them.